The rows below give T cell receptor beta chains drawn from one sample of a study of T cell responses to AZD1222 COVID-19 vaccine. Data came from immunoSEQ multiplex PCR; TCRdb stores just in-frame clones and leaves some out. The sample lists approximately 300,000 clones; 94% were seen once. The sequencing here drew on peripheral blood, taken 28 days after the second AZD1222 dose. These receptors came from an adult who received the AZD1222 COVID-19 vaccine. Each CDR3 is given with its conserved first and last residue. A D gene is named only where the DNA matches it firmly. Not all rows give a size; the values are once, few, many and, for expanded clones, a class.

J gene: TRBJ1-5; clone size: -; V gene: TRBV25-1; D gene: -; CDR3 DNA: TGTGCCAGCTCCCCGGAAATCGACCGGCGCGTGAAGGCGGCCCAGCATTTT; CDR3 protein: CASSPEIDRRVKAAQHF
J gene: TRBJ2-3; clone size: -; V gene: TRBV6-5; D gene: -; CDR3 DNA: TGTGCCAGCAGAAGAGGGCAGAGCACAGATACGCAGTATTTT; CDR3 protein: CASRRGQSTDTQYF
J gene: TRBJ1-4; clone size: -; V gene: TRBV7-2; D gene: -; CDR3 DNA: TGTGCCAGCAGCCCGGGAGGCCTTAATGAAAAACTGTTTTTT; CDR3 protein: CASSPGGLNEKLFF
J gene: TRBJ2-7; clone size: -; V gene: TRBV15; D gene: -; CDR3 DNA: TGTGCCACCAGCGAGACCCCCGCGGGCGACGAGCAGTACTTC; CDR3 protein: CATSETPAGDEQYF
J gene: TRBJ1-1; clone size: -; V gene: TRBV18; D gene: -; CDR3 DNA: TGTGCCAGCTCACCACTGAACACTGAAGCTTTCTTT; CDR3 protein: CASSPLNTEAFF
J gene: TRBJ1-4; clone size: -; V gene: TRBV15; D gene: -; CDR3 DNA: TGTGCCACCAGCGGAGACAGGCCTAATGAAAAACTGTTTTTT; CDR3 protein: CATSGDRPNEKLFF
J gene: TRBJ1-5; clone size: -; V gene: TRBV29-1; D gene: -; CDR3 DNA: TGCAGCGTACAGGAGAATAGCAATCAGCCCCAGCATTTT; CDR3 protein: CSVQENSNQPQHF
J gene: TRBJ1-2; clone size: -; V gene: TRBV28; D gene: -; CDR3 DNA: TGTGCCAGCACCCTCCGGGGGACTAACTATGGCTACACCTTC; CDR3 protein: CASTLRGTNYGYTF
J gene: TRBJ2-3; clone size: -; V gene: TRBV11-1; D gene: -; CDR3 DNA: TGTGCCAGCAGCCCCCATGTGGGAGCAGGAGATACGCAGTATTTT; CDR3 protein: CASSPHVGAGDTQYF
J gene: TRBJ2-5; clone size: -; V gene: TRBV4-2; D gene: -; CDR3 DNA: TGTGCCAGCAGCCTTGAAGACAGCCCAAGAGATCGGACCCAGTACTTC; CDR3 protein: CASSLEDSPRDRTQYF
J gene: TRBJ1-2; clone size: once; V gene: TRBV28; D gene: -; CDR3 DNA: TGTGCCAGCAACTCCGGTCCGGATGGCTACACCTTC; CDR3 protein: CASNSGPDGYTF
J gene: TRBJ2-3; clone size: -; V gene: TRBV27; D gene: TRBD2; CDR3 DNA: TGTGCCAGCAGCCCTTCTCTGGGTAGCGGGGGGGGTTATACGCAGTATTTT; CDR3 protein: CASSPSLGSGGGYTQYF
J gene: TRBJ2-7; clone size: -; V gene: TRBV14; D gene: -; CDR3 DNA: TGTGCCAGCAGCCAAGAGGTATGGGGATTCGAGCAGTACTTC; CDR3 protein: CASSQEVWGFEQYF
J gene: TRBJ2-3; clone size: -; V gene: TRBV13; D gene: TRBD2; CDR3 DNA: TGTGCCAGCAGCCCTAGCGGGGGATCAGATACGCAGTATTTT; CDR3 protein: CASSPSGGSDTQYF
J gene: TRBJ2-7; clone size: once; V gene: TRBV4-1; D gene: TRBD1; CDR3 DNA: TGCGCCAGCAGCCAGGACGACAGGGAGATCTACGAGCAGTACTTC; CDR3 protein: CASSQDDREIYEQYF
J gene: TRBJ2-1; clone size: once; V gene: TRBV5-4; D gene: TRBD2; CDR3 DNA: TGTGCCAGCAGCACGGGACTAGCGGGAGGCAATGAGCAGTTCTTC; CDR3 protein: CASSTGLAGGNEQFF
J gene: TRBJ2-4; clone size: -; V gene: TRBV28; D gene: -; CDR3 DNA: TGTGCCAGCAGTCAGGGGTCCCTCCCTCGTTACTTC; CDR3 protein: CASSQGSLPRYF
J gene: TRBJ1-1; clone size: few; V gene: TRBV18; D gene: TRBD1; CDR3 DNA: TGTGCCAGCTCACCACGGGACAGCCGAGAAGCTTTCTTT; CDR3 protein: CASSPRDSREAFF
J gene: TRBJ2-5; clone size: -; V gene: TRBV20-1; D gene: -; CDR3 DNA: TGCAGTGCTACTGAAGAGACCCAGTACTTC; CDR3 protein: CSATEETQYF
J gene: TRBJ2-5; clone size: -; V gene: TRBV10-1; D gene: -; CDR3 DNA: TGCGCCAGCCCCGAGGGGGGGGTGGATGACGGAAAGGACCAGTACTTC; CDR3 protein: CASPEGGVDDGKDQYF
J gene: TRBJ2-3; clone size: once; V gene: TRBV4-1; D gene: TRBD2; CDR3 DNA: TGCGCCAGCAGCCGGGACCTCGGGGGGTTCGCAGATACGCAGTATTTT; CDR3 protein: CASSRDLGGFADTQYF
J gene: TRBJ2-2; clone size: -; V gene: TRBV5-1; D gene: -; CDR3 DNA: TGCGCCAGCAACCAAGACCCAAACACCGGGGAGCTGTTTTTT; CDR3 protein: CASNQDPNTGELFF
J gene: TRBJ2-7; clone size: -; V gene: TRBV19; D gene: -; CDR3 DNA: TGTGCCAGTAGTAGGGACATTACCTACGAGCAGTACTTC; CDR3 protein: CASSRDITYEQYF
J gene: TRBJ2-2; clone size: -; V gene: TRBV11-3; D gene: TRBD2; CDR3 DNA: TGTGCCAGCAGCTTAGTGGCGGGGGACCTCACCGGGGAGCTGTTTTTT; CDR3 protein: CASSLVAGDLTGELFF
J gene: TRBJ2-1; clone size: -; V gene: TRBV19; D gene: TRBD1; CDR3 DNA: TGTGCCAGTAGTCCGGGCGGGACAGGCCTCAACGATGAGCAGTTCTTC; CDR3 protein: CASSPGGTGLNDEQFF
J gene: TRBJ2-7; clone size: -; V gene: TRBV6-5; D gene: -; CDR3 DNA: TGTGCCAGCAGTTACTCATCAGGAGTCCCCTACGAGCAGTACTTC; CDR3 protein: CASSYSSGVPYEQYF
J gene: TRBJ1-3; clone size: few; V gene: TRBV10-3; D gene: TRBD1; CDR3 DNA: TGTGCCATCAGTGAGTTTCAGGGGGCCACCTCTGGAAACACCATATATTTT; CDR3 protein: CAISEFQGATSGNTIYF
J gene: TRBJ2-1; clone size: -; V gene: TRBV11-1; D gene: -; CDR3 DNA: TGTGCCAGCAGCCGCCCTGACGGGGACAATGAGCAGTTCTTC; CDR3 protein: CASSRPDGDNEQFF
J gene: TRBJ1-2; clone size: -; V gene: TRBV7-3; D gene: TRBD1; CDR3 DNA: TGTGCCAGCAGCCAAGGGACAGACTATGGCTACACCTTC; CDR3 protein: CASSQGTDYGYTF
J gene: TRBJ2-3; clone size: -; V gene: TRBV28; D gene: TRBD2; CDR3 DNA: TGTGCCAGCAGTTTAGCGGGAGGGTCAGATACGCAGTATTTT; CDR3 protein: CASSLAGGSDTQYF
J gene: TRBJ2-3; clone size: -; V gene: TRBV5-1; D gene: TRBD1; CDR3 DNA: TGCGCCAGCAGCCAGGGACAGGGACCAGATACGCAGTATTTT; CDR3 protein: CASSQGQGPDTQYF
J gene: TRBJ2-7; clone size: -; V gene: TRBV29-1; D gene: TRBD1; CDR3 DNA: TGCAGCGTTAAAAGGGACAGGGCCCTTTCCGAGCAGTACTTC; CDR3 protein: CSVKRDRALSEQYF
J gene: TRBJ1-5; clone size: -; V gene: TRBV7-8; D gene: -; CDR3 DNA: TGTGCCAGCAGCCTCTATGGCCCGGGTCGAGGCAATCAGCCCCAGCATTTT; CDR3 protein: CASSLYGPGRGNQPQHF
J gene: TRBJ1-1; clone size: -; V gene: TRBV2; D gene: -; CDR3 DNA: TGTGCCAGCAGTGCCCTGGGGCAGGGGAACACTGAAGCTTTCTTT; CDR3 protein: CASSALGQGNTEAFF
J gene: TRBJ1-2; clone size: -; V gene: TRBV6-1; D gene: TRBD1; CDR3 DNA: TGTGCCAGCAGTGTCTCCGGGACAGGGCTTCGGTATGGCTACACCTTC; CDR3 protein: CASSVSGTGLRYGYTF
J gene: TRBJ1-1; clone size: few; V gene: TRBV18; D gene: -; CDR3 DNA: TGTGCCAGCTCACCTATACGGGGGGACGGCACTGAAGCTTTCTTT; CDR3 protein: CASSPIRGDGTEAFF
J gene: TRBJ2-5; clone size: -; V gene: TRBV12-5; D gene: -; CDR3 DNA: TGTGCTAGTGCTTTGGGGCAAGAGACCCAGTACTTC; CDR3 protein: CASALGQETQYF
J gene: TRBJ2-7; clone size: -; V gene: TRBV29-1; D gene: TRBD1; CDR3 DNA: TGCAGCGCAGGGGGCTCGAGCTCCTACGAGCAGTACTTC; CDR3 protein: CSAGGSSSYEQYF
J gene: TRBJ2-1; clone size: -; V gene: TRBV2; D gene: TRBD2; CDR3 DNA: TGTGCCAGCAGTAACCTAGCGGGGGGGCCACATGAGCAGTTCTTC; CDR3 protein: CASSNLAGGPHEQFF
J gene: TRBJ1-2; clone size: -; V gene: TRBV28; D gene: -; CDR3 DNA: TGTGCCAGCAGTTTACCTACAGGGCGCATTGATGGCTACACCTTC; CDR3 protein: CASSLPTGRIDGYTF
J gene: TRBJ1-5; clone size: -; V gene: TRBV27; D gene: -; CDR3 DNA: TGTGCCAGCAGTGCCGGGGGTCCAGGGCAGCCCCAGCATTTT; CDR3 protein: CASSAGGPGQPQHF
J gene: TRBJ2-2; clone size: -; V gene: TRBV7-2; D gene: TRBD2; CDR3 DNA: TGTGCCAGCAGCCCCAGCGGGATGCACACCGGGGAGCTGTTTTTT; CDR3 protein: CASSPSGMHTGELFF
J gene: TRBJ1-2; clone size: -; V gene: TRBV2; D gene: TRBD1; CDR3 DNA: TGTGCCAGCAGTCGGGGGGGCGACAGGGCCCTCTATGGCTACACCTTC; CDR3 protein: CASSRGGDRALYGYTF
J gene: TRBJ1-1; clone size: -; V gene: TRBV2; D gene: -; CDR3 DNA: TGTGCCAGCAGTTACCTACCGGGGAGGGCTGAAGCTTTCTTT; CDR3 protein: CASSYLPGRAEAFF
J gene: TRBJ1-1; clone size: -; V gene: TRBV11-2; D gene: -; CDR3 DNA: TGTGCCAGCAGCTTACAAGGTTACGCTGAAGCTTTCTTT; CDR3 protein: CASSLQGYAEAFF
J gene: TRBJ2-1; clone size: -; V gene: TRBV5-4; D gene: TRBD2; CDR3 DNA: TGTGCCAGCAGCCCCACGGGAGGGGCGCGGAATGAGCAGTTCTTC; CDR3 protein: CASSPTGGARNEQFF
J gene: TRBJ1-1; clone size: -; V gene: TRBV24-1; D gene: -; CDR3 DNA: TGTGCCACCAGTGAATACGGACATCGTGCTTTCTTT; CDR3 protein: CATSEYGHRAFF
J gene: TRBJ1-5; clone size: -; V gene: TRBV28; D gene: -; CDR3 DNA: TGTGCCAGCAGTTTAGTAAGGGGGAGTCAGCCCCAGCATTTT; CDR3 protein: CASSLVRGSQPQHF
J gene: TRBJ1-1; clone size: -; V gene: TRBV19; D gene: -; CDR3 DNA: TGTGCCAGCCTCCCCAGGGCCGACACTGAAGCTTTCTTT; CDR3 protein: CASLPRADTEAFF
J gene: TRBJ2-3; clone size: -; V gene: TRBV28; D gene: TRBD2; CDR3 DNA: TGTGCCAGCAGGACGACTAGCGGGATCACAGATACGCAGTATTTT; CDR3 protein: CASRTTSGITDTQYF
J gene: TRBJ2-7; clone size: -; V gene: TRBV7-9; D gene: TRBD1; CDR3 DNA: TGTGCCAGCAGCTCCGGGACAGGGAACTACGAGCAGTACTTC; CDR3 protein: CASSSGTGNYEQYF
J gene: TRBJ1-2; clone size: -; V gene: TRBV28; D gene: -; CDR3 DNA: TGTGCCAGCGCCGTTCGGGGGGCTTTTTATGGCTACACCTTC; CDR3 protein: CASAVRGAFYGYTF
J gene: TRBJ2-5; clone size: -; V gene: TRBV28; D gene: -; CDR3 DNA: TGTGCCAGCAGTTTATGGGGGACCAGGGGTCGGGAGACCCAGTACTTC; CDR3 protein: CASSLWGTRGRETQYF
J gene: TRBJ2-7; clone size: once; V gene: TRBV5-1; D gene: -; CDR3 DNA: TGCGCCAGCAGGGACCACGGGGGCTCGGGTTACGAGCAGTACTTC; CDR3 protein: CASRDHGGSGYEQYF
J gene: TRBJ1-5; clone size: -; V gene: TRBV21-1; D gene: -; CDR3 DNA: TGTGCCAGCAGTCGTGCCGTCATCGGGACAAAGAGGAGAAATCAGCCCCAGCATTTT; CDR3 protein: CASSRAVIGTKRRNQPQHF
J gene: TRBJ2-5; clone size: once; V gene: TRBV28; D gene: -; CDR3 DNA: TGTGCCAGCAGTTTAAGGGGGAGGGAGACCCAGTACTTC; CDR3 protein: CASSLRGRETQYF
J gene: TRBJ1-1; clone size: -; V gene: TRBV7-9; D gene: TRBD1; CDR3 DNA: TGTGCCAGCAGGCACAGGGGGCTCGACACTGAAGCTTTCTTT; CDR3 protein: CASRHRGLDTEAFF
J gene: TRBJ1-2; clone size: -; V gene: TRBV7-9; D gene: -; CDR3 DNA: TGTGCCAGCAGCTTAGGAGACTATGGCTACACCTTC; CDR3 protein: CASSLGDYGYTF
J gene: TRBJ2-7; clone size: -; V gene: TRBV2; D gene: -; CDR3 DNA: TGTGCCAGCAGATCGGGCTTACCCTCCTACGAGCAGTACTTC; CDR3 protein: CASRSGLPSYEQYF